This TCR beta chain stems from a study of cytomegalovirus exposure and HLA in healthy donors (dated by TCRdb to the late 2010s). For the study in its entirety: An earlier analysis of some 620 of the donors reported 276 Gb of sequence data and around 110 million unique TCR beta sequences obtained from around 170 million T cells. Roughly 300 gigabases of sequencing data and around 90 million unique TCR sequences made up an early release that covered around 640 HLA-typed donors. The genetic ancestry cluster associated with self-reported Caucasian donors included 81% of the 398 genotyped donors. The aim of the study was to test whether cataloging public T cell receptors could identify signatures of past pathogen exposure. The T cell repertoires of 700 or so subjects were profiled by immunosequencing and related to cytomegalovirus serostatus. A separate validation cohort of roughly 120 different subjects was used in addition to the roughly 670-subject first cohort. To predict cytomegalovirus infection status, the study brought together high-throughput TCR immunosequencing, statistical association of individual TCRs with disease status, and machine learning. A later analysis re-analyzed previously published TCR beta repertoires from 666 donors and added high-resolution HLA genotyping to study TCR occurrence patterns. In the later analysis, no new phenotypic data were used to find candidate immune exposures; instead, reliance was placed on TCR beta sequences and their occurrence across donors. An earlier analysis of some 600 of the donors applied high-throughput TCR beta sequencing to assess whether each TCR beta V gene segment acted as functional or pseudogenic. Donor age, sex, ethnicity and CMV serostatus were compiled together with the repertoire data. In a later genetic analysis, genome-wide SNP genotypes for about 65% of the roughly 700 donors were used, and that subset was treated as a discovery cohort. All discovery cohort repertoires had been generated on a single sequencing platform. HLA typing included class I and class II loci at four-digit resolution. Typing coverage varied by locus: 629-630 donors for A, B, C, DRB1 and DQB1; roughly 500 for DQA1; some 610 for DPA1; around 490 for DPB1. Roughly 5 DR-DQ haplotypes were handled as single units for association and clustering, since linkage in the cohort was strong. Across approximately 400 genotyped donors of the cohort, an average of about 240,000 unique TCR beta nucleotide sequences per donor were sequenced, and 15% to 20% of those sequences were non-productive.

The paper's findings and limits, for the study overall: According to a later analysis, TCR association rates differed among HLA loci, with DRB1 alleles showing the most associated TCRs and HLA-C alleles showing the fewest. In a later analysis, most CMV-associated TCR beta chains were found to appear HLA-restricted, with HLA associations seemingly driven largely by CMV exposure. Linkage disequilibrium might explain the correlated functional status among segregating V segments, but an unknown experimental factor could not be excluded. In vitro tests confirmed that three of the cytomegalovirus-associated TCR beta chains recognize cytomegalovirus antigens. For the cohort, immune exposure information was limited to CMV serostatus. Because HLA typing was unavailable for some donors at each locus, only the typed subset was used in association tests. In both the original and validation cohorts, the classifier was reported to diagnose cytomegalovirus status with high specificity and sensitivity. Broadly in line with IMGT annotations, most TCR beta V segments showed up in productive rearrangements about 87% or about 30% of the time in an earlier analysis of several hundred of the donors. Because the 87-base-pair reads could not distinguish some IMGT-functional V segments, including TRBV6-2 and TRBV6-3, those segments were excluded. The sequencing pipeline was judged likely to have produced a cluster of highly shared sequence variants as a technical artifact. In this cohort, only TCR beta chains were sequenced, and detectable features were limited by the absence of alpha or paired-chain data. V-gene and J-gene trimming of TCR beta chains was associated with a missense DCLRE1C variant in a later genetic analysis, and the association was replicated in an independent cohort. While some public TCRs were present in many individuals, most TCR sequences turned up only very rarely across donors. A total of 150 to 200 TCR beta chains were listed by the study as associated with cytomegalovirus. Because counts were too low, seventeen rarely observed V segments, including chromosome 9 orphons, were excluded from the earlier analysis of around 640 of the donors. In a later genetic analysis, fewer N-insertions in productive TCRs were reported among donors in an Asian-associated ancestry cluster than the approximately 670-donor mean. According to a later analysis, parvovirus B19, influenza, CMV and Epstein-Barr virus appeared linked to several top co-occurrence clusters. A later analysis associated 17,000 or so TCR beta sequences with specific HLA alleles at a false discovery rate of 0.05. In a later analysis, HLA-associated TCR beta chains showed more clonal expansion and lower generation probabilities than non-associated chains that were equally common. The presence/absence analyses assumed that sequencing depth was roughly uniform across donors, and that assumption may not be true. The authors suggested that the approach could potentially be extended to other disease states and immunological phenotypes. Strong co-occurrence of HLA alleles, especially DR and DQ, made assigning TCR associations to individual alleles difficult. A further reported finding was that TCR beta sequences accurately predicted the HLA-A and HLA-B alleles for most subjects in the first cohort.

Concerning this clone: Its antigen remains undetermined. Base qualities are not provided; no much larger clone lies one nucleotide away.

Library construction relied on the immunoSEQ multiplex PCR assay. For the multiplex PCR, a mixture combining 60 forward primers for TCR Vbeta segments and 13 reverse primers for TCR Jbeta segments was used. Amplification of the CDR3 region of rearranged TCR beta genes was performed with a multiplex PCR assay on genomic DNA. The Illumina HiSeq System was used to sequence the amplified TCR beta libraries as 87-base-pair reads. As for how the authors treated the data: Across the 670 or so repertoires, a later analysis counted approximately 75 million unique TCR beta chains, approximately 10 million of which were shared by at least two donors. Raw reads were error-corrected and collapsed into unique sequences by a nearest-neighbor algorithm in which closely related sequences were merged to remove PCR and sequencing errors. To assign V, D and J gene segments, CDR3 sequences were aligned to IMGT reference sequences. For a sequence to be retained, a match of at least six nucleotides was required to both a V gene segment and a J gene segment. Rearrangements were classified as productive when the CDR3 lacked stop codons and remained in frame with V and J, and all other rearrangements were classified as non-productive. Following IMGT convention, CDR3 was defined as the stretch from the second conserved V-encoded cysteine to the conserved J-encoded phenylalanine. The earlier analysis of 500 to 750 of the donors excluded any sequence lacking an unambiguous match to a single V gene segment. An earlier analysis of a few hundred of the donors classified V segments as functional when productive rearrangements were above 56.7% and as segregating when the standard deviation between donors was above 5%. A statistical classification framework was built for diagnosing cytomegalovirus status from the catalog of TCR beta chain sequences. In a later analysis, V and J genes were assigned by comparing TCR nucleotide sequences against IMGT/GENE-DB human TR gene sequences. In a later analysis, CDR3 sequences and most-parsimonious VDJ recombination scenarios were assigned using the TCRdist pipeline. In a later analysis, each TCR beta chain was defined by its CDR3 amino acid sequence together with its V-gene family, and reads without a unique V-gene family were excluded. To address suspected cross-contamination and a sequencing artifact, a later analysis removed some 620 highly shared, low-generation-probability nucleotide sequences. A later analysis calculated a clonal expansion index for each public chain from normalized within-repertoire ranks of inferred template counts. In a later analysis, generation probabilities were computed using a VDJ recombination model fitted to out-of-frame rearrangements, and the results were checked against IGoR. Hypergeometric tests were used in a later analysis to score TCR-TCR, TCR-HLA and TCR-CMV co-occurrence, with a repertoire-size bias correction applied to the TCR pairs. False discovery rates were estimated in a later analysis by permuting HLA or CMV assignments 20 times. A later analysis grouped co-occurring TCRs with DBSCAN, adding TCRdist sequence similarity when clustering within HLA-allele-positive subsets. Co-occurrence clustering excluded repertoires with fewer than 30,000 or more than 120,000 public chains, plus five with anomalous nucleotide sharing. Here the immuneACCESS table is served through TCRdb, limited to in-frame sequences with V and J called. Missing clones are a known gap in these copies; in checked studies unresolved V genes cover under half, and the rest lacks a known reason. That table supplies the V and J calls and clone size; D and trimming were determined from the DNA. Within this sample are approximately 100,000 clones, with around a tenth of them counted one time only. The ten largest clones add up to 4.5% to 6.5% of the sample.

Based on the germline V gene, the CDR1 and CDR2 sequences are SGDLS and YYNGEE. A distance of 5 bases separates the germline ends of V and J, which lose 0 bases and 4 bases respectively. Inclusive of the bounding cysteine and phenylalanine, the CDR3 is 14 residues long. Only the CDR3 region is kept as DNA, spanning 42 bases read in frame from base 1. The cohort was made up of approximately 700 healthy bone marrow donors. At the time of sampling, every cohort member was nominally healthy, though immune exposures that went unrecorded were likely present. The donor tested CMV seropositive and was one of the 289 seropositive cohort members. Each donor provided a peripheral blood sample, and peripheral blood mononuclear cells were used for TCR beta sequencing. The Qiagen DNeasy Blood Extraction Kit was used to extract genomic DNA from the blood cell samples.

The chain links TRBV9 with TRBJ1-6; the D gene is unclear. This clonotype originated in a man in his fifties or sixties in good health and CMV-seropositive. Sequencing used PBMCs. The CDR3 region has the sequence CASSVAEYNSPLHF. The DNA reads TGTGCCAGCAGCGTAGCAGAATATAATTCACCCCTCCACTTT.